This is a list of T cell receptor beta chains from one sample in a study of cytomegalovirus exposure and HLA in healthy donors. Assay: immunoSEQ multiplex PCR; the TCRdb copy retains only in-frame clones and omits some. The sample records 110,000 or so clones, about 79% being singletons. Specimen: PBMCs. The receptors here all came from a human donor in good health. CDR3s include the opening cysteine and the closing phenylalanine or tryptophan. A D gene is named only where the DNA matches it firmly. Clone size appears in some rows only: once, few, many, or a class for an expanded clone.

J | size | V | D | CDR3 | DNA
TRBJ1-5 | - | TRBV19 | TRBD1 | CASSMSLDRGNQPQHF | TGTGCCAGTAGTATGAGTCTGGACAGGGGCAATCAGCCCCAGCATTTT
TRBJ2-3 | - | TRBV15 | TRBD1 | CATSIYRTGFTDTQYF | TGTGCCACCAGCATATATAGGACAGGGTTCACAGATACGCAGTATTTT
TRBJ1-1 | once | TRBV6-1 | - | CASRPGAVNTEAFF | TGTGCCAGCAGACCTGGGGCGGTGAACACTGAAGCTTTCTTT
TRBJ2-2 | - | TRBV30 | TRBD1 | CAWMGGRDRANGELFF | TGTGCCTGGATGGGCGGTAGGGACAGGGCGAACGGGGAGCTGTTTTTT
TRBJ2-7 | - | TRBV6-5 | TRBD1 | CASRRIDRGLDEQYF | TGTGCCAGCAGAAGAATAGACAGGGGTCTCGACGAGCAGTACTTC
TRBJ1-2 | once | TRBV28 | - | CASSLGWAYGYTF | TGTGCCAGCAGTTTAGGATGGGCCTATGGCTACACCTTC
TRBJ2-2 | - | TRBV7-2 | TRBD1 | CASSIRQGNTGELFF | TGTGCCAGCAGCATAAGACAGGGGAACACCGGGGAGCTGTTTTTT
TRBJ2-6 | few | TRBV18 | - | CASSPLRAGGSGANVLTF | TGTGCCAGCTCACCACTCCGGGCAGGGGGGTCTGGGGCCAACGTCCTGACTTTC
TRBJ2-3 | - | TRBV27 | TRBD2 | CASSFSLAGGQDTQYF | TGTGCCAGCAGTTTTAGTCTAGCGGGGGGACAAGATACGCAGTATTTT
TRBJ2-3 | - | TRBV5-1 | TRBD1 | CASRKGTGTDTQYF | TGCGCCAGCAGAAAAGGGACAGGGACAGATACGCAGTATTTT
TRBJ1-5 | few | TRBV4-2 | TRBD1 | CASSQVGGGQGGEPQHF | TGTGCCAGCAGCCAAGTTGGGGGGGGACAGGGTGGTGAGCCCCAGCATTTT
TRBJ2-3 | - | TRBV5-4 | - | CASSPNILLADTQYF | TGTGCCAGCAGCCCAAACATCCTACTAGCAGATACGCAGTATTTT
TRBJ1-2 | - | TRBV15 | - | CATSSRGRGIGYTF | TGTGCCACCAGCAGCAGGGGACGCGGCATCGGCTACACCTTC